This entry is about one T cell receptor beta chain. Its antigen is as yet unknown. This sample was included in a study of cytomegalovirus exposure and HLA in healthy donors. The overall study: A data release that came early held approximately 92 million unique TCRs from HLA-typed donors.

The donors were healthy bone marrow donors. Donors showed nominal health when sampled, although they likely had unrecorded immune exposures. Study-wide results and caveats: Upon later analysis, HLA-associated TCR beta chains proved more clonally expanded than other, equally common chains.

The V gene's germline CDR1 is SGHVS and CDR2 FQNEAQ. V gave up 5 bases and J gave up 3 bases, with 4 bases separating them. The length of the CDR3 is 11 residues. PCR involved 60 Vbeta and 13 Jbeta primers. TCRdb's copy holds only in-frame clones and misses some; the assay was immunoSEQ multiplex PCR. The sample carries about 130,000 clones, about 80% recorded once. Sequencing was carried out using PBMCs. The TCR comes from a woman aged 50 to 60 in good health and CMV-seronegative. The chain couples TRBV7-8 to TRBJ1-1; the D is unclear. CDR3 sequence reads: CASSPDTEAFF. The CDR3 region has the DNA TGTGCCAGCAGCCCCGACACTGAAGCTTTCTTT.